These 18 T cell receptor beta chains were sequenced from one sample in a study of naive and memory T cell subsets. Whole-study results and caveats: Naive repertoires, especially CD8, held a few larger clonotypes, possibly memory cells re-expressing CD45RA.

The beta constant-region primer was an equimolar mix of two oligonucleotides covering TRBC1 and TRBC2. Nested alpha and beta constant-region primers with the SP2 primer drove four PCR rounds on ligated cDNA. Each CDR3 protein is one row after TCRdb ran MiXCR on the UMI-ligation and nested PCR reads. The sample has around 160,000 distinct CDR3 sequences; approximately 24% are singletons. Their antigens are not known. Sequencing was carried out using naive CD4+ T cells from blood. The receptors here all came from a human donor in good health.

This clonotype turned up a few times. The chain couples TRBV6-5 to TRBJ2-7; no reliable D call. The V end was cut by 5 bases, the J end by 4 bases, with 21 bases between. The CDR3 spans 16 residues. Germline V gene sequence: CDR1 MNHEY, CDR2 SVGAGI. Written as DNA, the CDR3 is TGTGCCAGCAGTGGAAACCGACTTTTTAGAACGTACGAGCAGTACTTC. It encodes CASSGNRLFRTYEQYF.

This clonotype was detected a few times. V is TRBV6-6 and J is TRBJ2-7, with a tentative D call TRBD2 (5 bases). Trimming took off 8 bases at V and 3 bases at J, with 20 bases between the two ends. The CDR3 is 15 residues long. Germline V lookup: CDR1 MNHNY, CDR2 SVGAGI (reference sequence). Here the CDR3 DNA reads TGTGCCAGCTCGATGGGAGACCCCTCGCTCTACGAGCAGTACTTC. Amino acids: CASSMGDPSLYEQYF.

This clonotype has only a few counts. The V gene is TRBV30, the J gene TRBJ2-5, with 7 bases that match TRBD2. Losses at the gene ends were 5 bases for V and 2 bases for J; bases not matched to a gene: 5. The V gene's germline CDR1 is GTSNPN and CDR2 SVGIG (reference sequence). The CDR3 loop spans 13 amino acids. CDR3 sequence: CAWGGGIQETQYF. In nucleotides, the CDR3 is TGTGCCTGGGGGGGGGGGATACAAGAGACCCAGTACTTC.

This clonotype was counted between two and nine times. The DNA for the CDR3 is TGTGCCATCAGGGCCATGATGAACACTGAAGCTTTCTTT. Its translation is CAIRAMMNTEAFF. The chain combines TRBV10-3 with TRBJ1-1; D call uncertain. The germline CDR1 and CDR2 sequences are ENHRY and SYGVKD. V lost 6 bases to trimming and J lost 0 bases, with 8 bases between them. CDR3 length: 13 residues.

This clonotype turned up a few times. The V call is TRBV27, the J call TRBJ1-4; unclear D gene. This CDR3 comprises 16 residues. V dropped 5 bases and J dropped 0 bases, with 13 bases sitting between them. Germline V CDR1 and CDR2: MNHEY, SMNVEV (reference sequence). The CDR3 protein is CASSQRRFATNEKLFF. The CDR3 nucleotides are TGTGCCAGCAGTCAACGGCGGTTCGCAACTAATGAAAAACTGTTTTTT.

The rearrangement uses TRBV5-1 and TRBJ2-7; unclear D gene. This CDR3 contains 14 residues. Between the trimmed V and J ends, which lost 0 bases and 2 bases, there was a span of 9 bases. The V gene's germline CDR1 is SGHRS and CDR2 YFSETQ. The CDR3 region is CASSLGQPTYEQYF. CDR3 DNA: TGCGCCAGCAGCTTGGGGCAGCCGACCTACGAGCAGTACTTC.

This clonotype was picked up a small number of times. This chain connects TRBV6-6 to TRBJ2-7; no reliable D call. V was pared by 2 bases and J by 3 bases, with 8 bases between. This CDR3 has 13 amino acids. The germline CDR1 and CDR2 sequences are MNHNY and SVGAGI (reference sequence). CDR3 in DNA: TGTGCCAGCAGTTACGGCCAGAGCTACGAGCAGTACTTC. It specifies CASSYGQSYEQYF.

The CDR3 DNA follows: TGTGCCAGCAGTACGGGGGGCAGTAATGGGCCCCAGCATTTT. Protein sequence: CASSTGGSNGPQHF. The rearrangement uses TRBV6-5 and TRBJ1-5; D may be TRBD1 (6 bases). Germline V gene data show CDR1 as MNHEY and CDR2 as SVGAGI. V lost 5 bases and J 9 bases, leaving 17 bases between the germline ends. The CDR3 has 14 amino acids.

The V and J genes are TRBV11-3 and TRBJ2-6; D possibly uses TRBD1 or TRBD2 (5 bases each). This CDR3 comprises 15 residues. Trimming took off 2 bases at V and 2 bases at J, with 7 bases between the two ends. The germline gives CDR1 SGHNT, CDR2 YENEEA. CDR3 residues: CASSLQGAGANVLTF. Here the CDR3 DNA reads TGTGCCAGCAGCTTACAGGGAGCTGGGGCCAACGTCCTGACTTTC. The full variable domain, its missing parts supplied by reference TRBV11-3 and TRBJ2-6, is EAGVVQSPRYKIIEKKQPVAFWCNPISGHNTLYWYLQNLGQGPELLIRYENEEAVDDSQLPKDRFSAERLKGVDSTLKIQPAELGDSAVYLCASSLQGAGANVLTFGAGSRLTVL.

This clonotype appeared a few times. V gene TRBV10-3 combines with J gene TRBJ2-7, with TRBD2 matching over 10 bases. Per germline, CDR1 ENHRY and CDR2 SYGVKD. V lost 9 bases to trimming and J lost 1 base; unmatched junction nucleotides: 3. CDR3 length: 13 amino acids. This chain's CDR3 is CAIRAGGSYEQYF. The DNA for the CDR3 is TGTGCCATAAGAGCGGGAGGGTCCTACGAGCAGTACTTC.

Regarding this clonotype: A read error is possible here, since a much larger clone lies one base away. V and J are TRBV18 and TRBJ1-5; D gene uncertain. V was shortened by 4 bases and J by 5 bases, with 15 bases between the two germline ends. CDR3 length equals 15 residues. Germline V CDR1 and CDR2: KGHSH, LQKENI. The CDR3 region is CASSQYQRADQPQHF. CDR3 coding DNA: TGTGCCAGCTCACAATATCAGAGGGCTGATCAGCCCCAGCATTTT.

This clonotype was observed at least ten times. The chain uses TRBV6-6 and TRBJ2-1; possibly TRBD1 for D (6 bases). The V gene's germline CDR1 is MNHNY and CDR2 SVGAGI (reference sequence). Trimming shortened V by 2 bases and J by 1 base, and 9 bases separated the two germline ends. This CDR3 spans 15 amino acids. CDR3 loop: CASSYTGQSYNEQFF. CDR3 in DNA: TGTGCCAGCAGTTACACCGGACAGTCCTACAATGAGCAGTTCTTC.

The chain is built from TRBV14 and TRBJ2-1; D unclear. The CDR3 runs to 15 residues. V was pared by 2 bases and J by 7 bases, with 15 bases between. The germline gives CDR1 SGHDN, CDR2 FVKESK. The CDR3, as DNA: TGTGCCAGCAGCCAAATAGGGCGGACCGTGAATGAGCAGTTCTTC. Translating gives CASSQIGRTVNEQFF.

A few counts support this clonotype. The chain's CDR3 is CASSHLGRGSGANVLTF. CDR3 in DNA: TGTGCCAGCAGCCACTTAGGCCGAGGATCTGGGGCCAACGTCCTGACTTTC. The rearrangement links TRBV14 to TRBJ2-6; D unresolved. The CDR3 is made up of 17 amino acids. V dropped 3 bases and J dropped 1 base, with 13 bases sitting between them. The V gene's germline CDR1 is SGHDN and CDR2 FVKESK.

This chain joins TRBV12-3 or TRBV12-4 and TRBJ1-5; D gene uncertain. With 1 base removed from V and 7 bases from J, the gap between germline ends came to 11 bases. This CDR3 has 14 amino acids. DNA of the CDR3: TGTGCCAGCAGTTTAGAGGGATCAGGCCAGCCCCAGCATTTT. Translation: CASSLEGSGQPQHF.

This clonotype was counted between two and nine times. V gene TRBV29-1 combines with J gene TRBJ1-1; D not resolved. Germline loops: CDR1 SQVTM, CDR2 ANQGSEA. The CDR3 is 12 residues long. Between the trimmed V and J ends, which lost 5 bases and 2 bases, there was a span of 9 bases. This chain's CDR3 is CSVSRGNTEAFF. Written as DNA, the CDR3 is TGCAGCGTTTCCCGGGGTAACACTGAAGCTTTCTTT.

This clonotype was seen once. The chain carries TRBV5-1 and TRBJ2-3; 14 nucleotides align to TRBD2. The length of the CDR3 is 16 residues. CDR1 SGHRS and CDR2 YFSETQ come from the germline V gene. Losses at the gene ends were 4 bases for V and 7 bases for J; bases not matched to a gene: 8. CDR3 nucleotides: TGCGCCAGCAGCGCGGGACTAGCGGGAGAAAAAAATACGCAGTATTTT. Its protein product is CASSAGLAGEKNTQYF.

This clonotype was seen more than once but under ten times. V gene TRBV7-9 combines with J gene TRBJ2-5, with 10 bases identical to TRBD1. The CDR3 spans 15 residues. V lost 5 bases, J lost 5 bases, and 8 bases stayed unmatched. CDR1 is SEHNR, CDR2 FQNEAQ, per germline (reference sequence). Here the CDR3 reads CASSPRQGAVETQYF. Written as DNA, the CDR3 is TGTGCCAGCAGCCCTAGACAGGGGGCGGTGGAGACCCAGTACTTC.